This T cell receptor beta chain was documented in a study of blood T cell repertoires in COVID-19. TCRdb keeps only in-frame clones here, not all; method: immunoSEQ multiplex PCR. Of 130,000 to 150,000 clones listed, 81% are singletons. The CDR3 consists of 14 residues. Trimming cost V 5 bases and J 0 bases, with 10 bases left between them. Germline V gene sequence: CDR1 SGHTA, CDR2 FQGTGA. Sequencing was performed on peripheral blood. This receptor was identified in a human donor in a cohort sampled during active COVID-19. V is TRBV7-3 and J is TRBJ2-5; D is unresolved. CDR3 amino acids: CASSQTPYQETQYF. The CDR3 DNA sequence: TGTGCCAGCAGCCAAACACCGTACCAAGAGACCCAGTACTTC.